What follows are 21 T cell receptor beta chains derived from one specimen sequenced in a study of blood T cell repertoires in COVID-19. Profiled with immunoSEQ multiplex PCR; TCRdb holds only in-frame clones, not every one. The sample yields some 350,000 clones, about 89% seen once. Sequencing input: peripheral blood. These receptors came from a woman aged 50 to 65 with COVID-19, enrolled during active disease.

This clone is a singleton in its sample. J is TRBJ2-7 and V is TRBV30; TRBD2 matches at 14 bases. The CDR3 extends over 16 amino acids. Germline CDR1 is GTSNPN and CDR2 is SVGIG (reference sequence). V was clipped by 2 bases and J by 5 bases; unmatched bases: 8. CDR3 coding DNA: TGTGCCTGGAGTCTAGTGGGGACTAGCGGGAGAAACGAGCAGTACTTC. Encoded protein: CAWSLVGTSGRNEQYF.

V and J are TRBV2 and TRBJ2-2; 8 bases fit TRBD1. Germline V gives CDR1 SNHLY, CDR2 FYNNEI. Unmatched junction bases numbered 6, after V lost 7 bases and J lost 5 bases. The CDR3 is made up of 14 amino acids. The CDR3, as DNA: TGTGCCAGCAAAGGACAGGGAGGTACCGGGGAGCTGTTTTTT. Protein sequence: CASKGQGGTGELFF.

This CDR3 is CASKSPGTKTGELFF. The CDR3 coding sequence is TGTGCCAGTAAGTCCCCCGGGACAAAGACCGGGGAGCTGTTTTTT. The chain links TRBV19 to TRBJ2-2; weak D call: TRBD1 (6 bases). The V gene lost 7 bases and the J gene lost 5 bases, with 17 bases spanning the gap. CDR1 is LNHDA and CDR2 is SQIVND in the germline V gene (reference sequence). This CDR3 region has 15 residues. The whole variable domain, filled in from reference TRBV19 and TRBJ2-2, reads DGGITQSPKYLFRKEGQNVTLSCEQNLNHDAMYWYRQDPGQGLRLIYYSQIVNDFQKGDIAEGYSVSREKKESFPLTVTSAQKNPTAFYLCASKSPGTKTGELFFGEGSRLTVL.

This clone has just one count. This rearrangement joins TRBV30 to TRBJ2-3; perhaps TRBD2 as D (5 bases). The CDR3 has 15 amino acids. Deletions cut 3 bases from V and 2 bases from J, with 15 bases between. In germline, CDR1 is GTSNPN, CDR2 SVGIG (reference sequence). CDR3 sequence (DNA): TGTGCCTGGAGAGGACTTACTATTTACACAGATACGCAGTATTTT. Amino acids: CAWRGLTIYTDTQYF.

This chain's CDR3 is CSVEVSANYGYTF. The CDR3 DNA reads TGCAGCGTTGAAGTATCAGCGAACTATGGCTACACCTTC. The genes are TRBV29-1 and TRBJ1-2; no firm D call. The CDR3 covers 13 residues. Trimming pared 1 base from V and 2 bases from J, leaving 8 bases between. From germline, CDR1 is SQVTM and CDR2 ANQGSEA.

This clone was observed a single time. DNA of the CDR3: TGTGCCAGTAGTATAGGATTCAGGGATAACTATGGCTACACCTTC. It encodes CASSIGFRDNYGYTF. The chain carries TRBV19 and TRBJ1-2; D might be TRBD1 (5 bases). The germline V and J ends were trimmed by 1 base and 1 base, with 10 bases remaining between them. CDR3 length: 15 residues. Germline V gene lookup returns CDR1 LNHDA and CDR2 SQIVND (reference sequence).

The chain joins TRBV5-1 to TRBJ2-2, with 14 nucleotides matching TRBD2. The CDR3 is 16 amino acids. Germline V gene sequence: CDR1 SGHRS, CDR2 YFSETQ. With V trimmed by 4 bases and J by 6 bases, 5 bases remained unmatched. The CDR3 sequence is CASSARLAGGPGELFF. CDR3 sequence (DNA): TGCGCCAGCAGCGCACGACTAGCGGGAGGGCCCGGGGAGCTGTTTTTT.

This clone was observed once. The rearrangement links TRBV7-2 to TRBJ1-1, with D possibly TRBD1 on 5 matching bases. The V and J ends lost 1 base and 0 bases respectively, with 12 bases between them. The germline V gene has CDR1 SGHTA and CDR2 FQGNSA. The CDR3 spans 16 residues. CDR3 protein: CASSLVSGLLNTEAFF. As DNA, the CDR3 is TGTGCCAGCAGCTTAGTCTCGGGACTGCTGAACACTGAAGCTTTCTTT. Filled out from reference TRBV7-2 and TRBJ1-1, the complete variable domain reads GAGVSQSPSNKVTEKGKDVELRCDPISGHTALYWYRQSLGQGLEFLIYFQGNSAPDKSGLPSDRFSAERTGGSVSTLTIQRTQQEDSAVYLCASSLVSGLLNTEAFFGQGTRLTVV.

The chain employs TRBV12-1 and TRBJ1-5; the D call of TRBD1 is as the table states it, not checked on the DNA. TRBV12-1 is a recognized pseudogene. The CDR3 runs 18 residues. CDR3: CASSRPGQGGCSNQPQHF. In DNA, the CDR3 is TGTGCCAGCAGTAGACCGGGACAGGGGGGTTGTAGCAATCAGCCCCAGCATTTT.

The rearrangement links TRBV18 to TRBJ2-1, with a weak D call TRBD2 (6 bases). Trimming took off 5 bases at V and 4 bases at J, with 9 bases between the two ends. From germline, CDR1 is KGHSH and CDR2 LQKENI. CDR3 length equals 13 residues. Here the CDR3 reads CASSMGLYNEQFF. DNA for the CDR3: TGTGCCAGCTCAATGGGACTGTACAATGAGCAGTTCTTC.

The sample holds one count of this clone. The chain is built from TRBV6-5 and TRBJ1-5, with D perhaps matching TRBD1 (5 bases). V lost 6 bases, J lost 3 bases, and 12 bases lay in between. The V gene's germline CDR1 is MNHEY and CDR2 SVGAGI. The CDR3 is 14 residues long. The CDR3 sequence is CASRVQGFNQPQHF. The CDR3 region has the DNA TGTGCCAGCAGAGTTCAGGGATTCAATCAGCCCCAGCATTTT.

For the CDR3, the DNA is TGCGCCAGCAGCTACACCTCCTCCTACGAGCAGTACTTC. Translated: CASSYTSSYEQYF. V and J are TRBV4-1 and TRBJ2-7; no clear D gene. The CDR3 runs to 13 residues. Germline V lookup: CDR1 MGHRA, CDR2 YSYEKL. V was pared by 5 bases and J by 0 bases, with 8 bases between.

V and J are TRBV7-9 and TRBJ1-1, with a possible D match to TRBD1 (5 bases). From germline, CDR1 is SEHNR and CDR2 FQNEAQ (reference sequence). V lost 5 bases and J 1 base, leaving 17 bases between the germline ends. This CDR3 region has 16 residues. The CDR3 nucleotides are TGTGCCAGCAGCCCCCGGGTACAGGTGAGGAACACTGAAGCTTTCTTT. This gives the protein CASSPRVQVRNTEAFF.

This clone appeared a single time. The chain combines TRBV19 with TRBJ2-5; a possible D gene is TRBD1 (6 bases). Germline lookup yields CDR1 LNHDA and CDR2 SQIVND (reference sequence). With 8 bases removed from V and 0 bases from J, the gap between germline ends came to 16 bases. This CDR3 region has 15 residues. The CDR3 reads CASSIQGRYQETQYF. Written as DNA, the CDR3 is TGTGCCAGTTCCATACAGGGCCGGTACCAAGAGACCCAGTACTTC.

The CDR3 here is CAISESPRDTEAFF. CDR3 in DNA: TGTGCCATCAGTGAGTCACCCCGGGACACTGAAGCTTTCTTT. V gene TRBV10-3 combines with J gene TRBJ1-1, with unresolved D. Trimming pared 0 bases from V and 3 bases from J, leaving 8 bases between. Germline lookup yields CDR1 ENHRY and CDR2 SYGVKD. The length of the CDR3 is 14 residues.

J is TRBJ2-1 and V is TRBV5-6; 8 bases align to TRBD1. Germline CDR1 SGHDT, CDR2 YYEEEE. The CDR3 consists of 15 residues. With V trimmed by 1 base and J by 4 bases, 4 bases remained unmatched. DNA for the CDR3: TGTGCCAGCAGCTTGCTGGACAGGGCTTACAATGAGCAGTTCTTC. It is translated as CASSLLDRAYNEQFF.

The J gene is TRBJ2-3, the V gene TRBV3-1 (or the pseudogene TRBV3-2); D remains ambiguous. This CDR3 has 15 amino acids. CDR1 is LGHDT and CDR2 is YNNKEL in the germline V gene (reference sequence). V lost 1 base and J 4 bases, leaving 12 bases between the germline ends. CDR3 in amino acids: CASSQAGPWADTQYF. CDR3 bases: TGTGCCAGCAGCCAAGCAGGTCCGTGGGCAGATACGCAGTATTTT.

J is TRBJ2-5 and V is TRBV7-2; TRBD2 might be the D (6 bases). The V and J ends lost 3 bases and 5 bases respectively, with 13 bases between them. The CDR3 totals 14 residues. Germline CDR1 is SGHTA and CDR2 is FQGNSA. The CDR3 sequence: CASSLGGTRETQYF. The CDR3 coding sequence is TGTGCCAGCAGCTTGGGCGGGACCAGGGAGACCCAGTACTTC.

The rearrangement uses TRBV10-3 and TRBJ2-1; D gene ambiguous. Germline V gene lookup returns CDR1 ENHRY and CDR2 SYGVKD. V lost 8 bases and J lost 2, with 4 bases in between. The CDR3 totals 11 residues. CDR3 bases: TGTGCCATCGGGCCCTACAATGAGCAGTTCTTC. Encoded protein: CAIGPYNEQFF.

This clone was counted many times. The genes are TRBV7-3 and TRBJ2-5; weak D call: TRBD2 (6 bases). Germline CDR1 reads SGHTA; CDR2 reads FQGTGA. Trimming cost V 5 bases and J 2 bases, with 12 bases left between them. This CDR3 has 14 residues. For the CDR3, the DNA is TGTGCCAGCAGCCCCGGGACTGTACAAGAGACCCAGTACTTC. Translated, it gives CASSPGTVQETQYF.

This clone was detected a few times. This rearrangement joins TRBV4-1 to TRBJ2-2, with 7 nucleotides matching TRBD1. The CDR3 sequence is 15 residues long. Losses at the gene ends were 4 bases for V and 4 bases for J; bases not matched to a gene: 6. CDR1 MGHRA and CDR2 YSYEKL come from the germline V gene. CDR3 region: CASSPKQGSTGELFF. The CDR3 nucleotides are TGCGCCAGCAGCCCTAAACAGGGGAGCACCGGGGAGCTGTTTTTT.